Here is one T cell receptor beta chain with its context. Its matching antigen is unknown. In TCRdb, the 5' RACE reads were re-called with MiXCR into one record per CDR3 protein. The repertoire holds some 260,000 distinct CDR3 sequences, around 4.9% seen once, with less than 3.5% in the top ten. CDR1 is LGHNA and CDR2 is YSLEER in the germline V gene. Losses at the gene ends were 4 bases for V and 4 bases for J; bases not matched to a gene: 5. The CDR3 has 15 residues. The sample comes from a study of T cells after yellow fever vaccination. Study findings and constraints: Boosting was followed by the reappearance of most primary-vaccination clones (just under 98% CD4, 85% to 90% CD8).

This chain connects TRBV4-3 to TRBJ1-5, with 9 bases identical to TRBD1. This material consisted of CD4+ T cells sorted from PBMCs, taken on the day of the yellow fever booster vaccination. The origin of this receptor is a man younger than 30 who received the YFV17D yellow fever vaccine. In DNA form, the CDR3 reads TGCGCCAGCAGCCCCGGGACAGGGTGGAATCAGCCCCAGCATTTT. This translates into CASSPGTGWNQPQHF.